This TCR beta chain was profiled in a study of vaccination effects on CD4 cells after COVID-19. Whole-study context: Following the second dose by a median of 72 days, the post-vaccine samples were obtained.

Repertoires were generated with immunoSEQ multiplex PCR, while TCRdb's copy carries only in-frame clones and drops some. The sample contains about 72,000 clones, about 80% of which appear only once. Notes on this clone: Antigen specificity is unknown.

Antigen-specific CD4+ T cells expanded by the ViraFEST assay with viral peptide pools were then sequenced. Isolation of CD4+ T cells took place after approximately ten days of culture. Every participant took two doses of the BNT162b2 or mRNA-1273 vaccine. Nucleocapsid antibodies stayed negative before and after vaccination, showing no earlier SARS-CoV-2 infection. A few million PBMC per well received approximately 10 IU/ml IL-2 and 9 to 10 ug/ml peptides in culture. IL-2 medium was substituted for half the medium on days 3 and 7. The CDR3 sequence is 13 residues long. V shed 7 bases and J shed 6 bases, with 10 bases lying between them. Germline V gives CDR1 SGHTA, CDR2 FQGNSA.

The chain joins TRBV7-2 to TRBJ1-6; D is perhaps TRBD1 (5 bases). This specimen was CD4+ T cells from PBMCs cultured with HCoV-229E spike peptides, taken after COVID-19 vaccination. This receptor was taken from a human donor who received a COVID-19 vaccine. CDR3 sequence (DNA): TGTGCCAGCACCAGGGTGGCTAATTCACCCCTCCACTTT. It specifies CASTRVANSPLHF.